These 32 T cell receptor beta chains were sequenced from one sample in a study of T cell responses to AZD1222 COVID-19 vaccine. The table came from immunoSEQ multiplex PCR; TCRdb's copy has only in-frame clones and leaves some out. Of about 87,000 clones detected, around nine tenths appear once; the ten largest clones hold 2.5% to 3%. Sequences were derived from peripheral blood, sampled on day 0 of AZD1222 vaccination. Receptors were obtained from an adult in good health.

The CDR3 DNA follows: TGTGCCAGCACCGGTGCAGGGGGAACGCTAAAGGGCTACACCTTC. This codes for CASTGAGGTLKGYTF. This sequence joins TRBV28 and TRBJ1-2; 7 positions match TRBD1. The CDR3 is made up of 15 amino acids. Germline CDR1 reads MDHEN; CDR2 reads SYDVKM. V shed 7 bases, J shed 8 bases, and the junction held 16 bases outside the gene matches.

The genes are TRBV7-9 and TRBJ1-6; D gene uncertain. The CDR3 consists of 15 residues. With 6 bases removed from V and 5 bases from J, the gap between germline ends came to 14 bases. The germline gives CDR1 SEHNR, CDR2 FQNEAQ (reference sequence). Here the CDR3 reads CASSFFREHNSPLHF. The CDR3, as DNA: TGTGCCAGCAGTTTTTTCCGGGAGCATAATTCACCCCTCCACTTT.

V is TRBV2 and J is TRBJ2-2, with 9 bases identical to TRBD1. Germline CDR1 is SNHLY and CDR2 is FYNNEI. Losses at the gene ends were 10 bases for V and 0 bases for J; bases not matched to a gene: 3. The CDR3 sequence is 14 residues long. This CDR3 reads CATRQGANTGELFF. In DNA, the CDR3 is TGTGCCACCCGACAGGGGGCGAACACCGGGGAGCTGTTTTTT. Complete variable domain (other parts from reference TRBV2 and TRBJ2-2): EPEVTQTPSHQVTQMGQEVILRCVPISNHLYFYWYRQILGQKVEFLVSFYNNEISEKSEIFDDQFSVERPDGSNFTLKIRSTKLEDSAMYFCATRQGANTGELFFGEGSRLTVL.

The V call is TRBV28, the J call TRBJ2-7; D perhaps matches TRBD1 (7 bases). Trimming removed 8 bases from V and 4 bases from J, with 15 bases in between. The CDR3 is 13 amino acids. CDR1 MDHEN and CDR2 SYDVKM come from the germline V gene. CDR3 bases: TGTGCCAGCGGTCGGAGGGGGCCTTACGAGCAGTACTTC. The encoded protein is CASGRRGPYEQYF.

This chain uses TRBV13 with TRBJ2-4; D might be TRBD1 (6 bases). Germline V gene sequence: CDR1 PRHDT, CDR2 FYEKMQ (reference sequence). The CDR3 loop spans 14 amino acids. The V end lost 5 bases, the J end lost 0 bases, and 8 bases lay between the germline ends. CDR3 residues: CASSQGGAKNIQYF. Here the CDR3 DNA reads TGTGCCAGCAGCCAAGGGGGAGCCAAAAACATTCAGTACTTC.

This clone has a count of ten or more. This chain connects TRBV4-2 to TRBJ2-2; D is unresolved. Trimming took 0 bases from V and 6 from J, leaving 8 bases between them. The CDR3 is 14 amino acids. Per germline, CDR1 LGHNA and CDR2 YNFKEQ. This CDR3 reads CASSQDRRSGELFF. The CDR3 DNA reads TGTGCCAGCAGCCAAGATCGTCGGTCCGGGGAGCTGTTTTTT.

This chain links TRBV29-1 with TRBJ1-1; 8 bases line up with TRBD1. CDR1 SQVTM and CDR2 ANQGSEA come from the germline V gene. V lost 6 bases and J lost 5; bases outside the gene matches: 11. This CDR3 contains 14 residues. CDR3 bases: TGCAGCGTGATAAACCAGGGGGCGGGTACTGAAGCTTTCTTT. Its protein product is CSVINQGAGTEAFF.

The gene calls are TRBV27 and TRBJ1-6; TRBD1 matches at 9 bases. The CDR3 runs 16 residues. CDR1 and CDR2 from the germline V gene are MNHEY and SMNVEV (reference sequence). V was clipped by 0 bases and J by 10 bases; unmatched bases: 7. The CDR3 spells CASSLSRDREGSPLHF. The CDR3 coding sequence is TGTGCCAGCAGTTTATCCAGGGACAGGGAAGGCTCACCCCTCCACTTT.

The chain couples TRBV28 to TRBJ2-1; D not resolved. In germline, CDR1 is MDHEN, CDR2 SYDVKM. The CDR3 consists of 13 residues. With 10 bases removed from V and 0 bases from J, the gap between germline ends came to 10 bases. Written as DNA, the CDR3 is TGTGCCACCGGGCGCTACTCCTACAATGAGCAGTTCTTC. Translation gives CATGRYSYNEQFF.

The V call is TRBV9, the J call TRBJ2-1, with 9 bases lining up with TRBD2. V shed 0 bases, J shed 13 bases, and the junction held 11 bases outside the gene matches. The CDR3 runs to 15 residues. In germline, CDR1 is SGDLS, CDR2 YYNGEE. CDR3: CASSVGGMREGPQFF. CDR3 nucleotide sequence: TGTGCCAGCAGCGTAGGAGGGATGCGGGAGGGCCCCCAGTTCTTC.

CDR3 protein: CASSASGSSTDTQYF. CDR3 nucleotide sequence: TGTGCCAGCAGCGCTAGCGGGAGCAGCACAGATACGCAGTATTTT. This chain connects TRBV9 to TRBJ2-3; the match to TRBD2 covers 10 bases. The V gene end was trimmed by 3 bases and the J gene end by 0 bases; junction bases not matched to a gene: 1. The CDR3 spans 15 residues. Germline lookup yields CDR1 SGDLS and CDR2 YYNGEE.

CDR3 nucleotides: TGTGCCAGCAGCGTCCCCCGACAGGGACCTACTCTCTCTGGAAACACCATATATTTT. Amino acids: CASSVPRQGPTLSGNTIYF. The chain combines TRBV13 with TRBJ1-3; 7 bases line up with TRBD1. Germline CDR1 reads PRHDT; CDR2 reads FYEKMQ (reference sequence). The CDR3 is made up of 19 amino acids. With V trimmed by 5 bases and J by 0 bases, 16 bases remained unmatched.

This rearrangement joins TRBV24-1 to TRBJ2-1; D is unresolved. The CDR3 consists of 16 residues. V was pared by 0 bases and J by 5 bases, with 13 bases between. Germline CDR1 reads KGHDR; CDR2 reads SFDVKD. DNA for the CDR3: TGTGCCACCAGTGATTTGTGGGCGGCCGACAACAATGAGCAGTTCTTC. Translation: CATSDLWAADNNEQFF.

The chain has TRBV12-3 or TRBV12-4 and TRBJ2-7; D call uncertain. CDR3 size: 12 residues. Trimming cost V 7 bases and J 3 bases, with 10 bases left between them. CDR3 sequence reads: CASMPSGYEQYF. DNA of the CDR3: TGTGCCAGCATGCCTAGTGGCTACGAGCAGTACTTC.

This chain joins TRBV12-3 or TRBV12-4 and TRBJ2-7; no clear D gene. CDR3 length: 11 amino acids. Trimming cost V 4 bases and J 5 bases, with 6 bases left between them. The CDR3 nucleotides are TGTGCCAGCAGTTACGCCCACGAGCAGTACTTC. This codes for CASSYAHEQYF.

The V gene is TRBV19, the J gene TRBJ2-5, with D tentatively TRBD2 (6 bases). The length of the CDR3 is 14 residues. Trimming left V 5 bases short and J 6 bases short, with 16 bases between. Germline CDR1 reads LNHDA; CDR2 reads SQIVND (reference sequence). CDR3: CASSVGLFTKTQYF. The CDR3 DNA follows: TGTGCCAGTAGTGTGGGACTGTTTACAAAGACCCAGTACTTC.

V gene TRBV4-2 combines with J gene TRBJ1-2; possible D gene TRBD1, 5 bases. With 0 bases removed from V and 7 bases from J, the gap between germline ends came to 18 bases. Germline V gene lookup returns CDR1 LGHNA and CDR2 YNFKEQ. CDR3 length: 16 amino acids. The CDR3 DNA follows: TGTGCCAGCAGCCAAGAAGGGGCAAGGGTTTTGGGTGGCTACACCTTC. This sequence encodes CASSQEGARVLGGYTF.

The CDR3 sequence is CASGGGSGTDTQYF. CDR3 nucleotides: TGTGCCAGCGGAGGCGGGAGTGGCACAGATACGCAGTATTTT. The chain uses TRBV2 and TRBJ2-3; TRBD2 agrees at 7 bases. The CDR3 runs to 14 residues. CDR1 is SNHLY and CDR2 is FYNNEI in the germline V gene. Unmatched junction bases numbered 6, after V lost 8 bases and J lost 1 base.

V and J are TRBV5-1 and TRBJ1-6; D is perhaps TRBD1 (5 bases). The V gene's germline CDR1 is SGHRS and CDR2 YFSETQ. V was clipped by 4 bases and J by 14 bases, with 13 bases between them. This CDR3 region has 12 residues. The CDR3 DNA reads TGCGCCAGCAGCCTCGACAGTCAATCCCTCCACTTT. Translation: CASSLDSQSLHF.

The rearrangement links TRBV7-2 to TRBJ1-5, with D perhaps TRBD1 (5 bases). The germline V gene has CDR1 SGHTA and CDR2 FQGNSA. The CDR3 totals 19 residues. Trimming removed 5 bases from V and 2 bases from J, with 25 bases in between. The CDR3 DNA reads as TGTGCCAGCAGCAAGTGGAGCCCGAGTAGAGGGGCTGGCAATCAGCCCCAGCATTTT. This codes for CASSKWSPSRGAGNQPQHF.

The rearrangement uses TRBV15 and TRBJ1-3; D perhaps matches TRBD1 (5 bases). V gave up 3 bases and J gave up 0 bases, with 9 bases separating them. Germline V gene sequence: CDR1 LNHNV, CDR2 YYDKDF (reference sequence). The CDR3 has 15 amino acids. The CDR3 DNA is TGTGCCACCAGCAGGCTCCAGGGCTCTGGAAACACCATATATTTT. It specifies CATSRLQGSGNTIYF.

The V and J genes are TRBV9 and TRBJ2-6, with D tentatively TRBD1 or TRBD2 (6 bases each). Trimming left V 3 bases short and J 3 bases short, with 16 bases between. CDR1 is SGDLS, CDR2 YYNGEE, per germline. The CDR3 contains 17 residues. The CDR3 protein is CASSAWTAGGGANVLTF. The CDR3 nucleotides read TGTGCCAGCAGCGCCTGGACAGCCGGGGGTGGGGCCAACGTCCTGACTTTC.

For the CDR3, the DNA is TGTGCCATCAGTGAGTCGGTCGGCCACATGAACACTGAAGCTTTCTTT. It translates to CAISESVGHMNTEAFF. V and J are TRBV10-3 and TRBJ1-1; D unresolved. Germline CDR1 reads ENHRY; CDR2 reads SYGVKD. The CDR3 spans 16 residues. V lost 0 bases to trimming and J lost 0 bases, with 11 bases between them.

This chain connects TRBV11-2 to TRBJ2-3; 9 nucleotides agree with TRBD2. Germline CDR1 SGHAT, CDR2 FQNNGV. The CDR3 is 16 residues long. The V gene end was trimmed by 4 bases and the J gene end by 1 base; junction bases not matched to a gene: 6. CDR3 sequence: CASSSLRGRGTDTQYF. The CDR3 coding sequence is TGTGCCAGCAGCTCCCTCCGCGGGAGGGGCACAGATACGCAGTATTTT.

This rearrangement joins TRBV2 to TRBJ1-2; no clear D. Germline V gene sequence: CDR1 SNHLY, CDR2 FYNNEI. The CDR3 loop spans 16 amino acids. Trimming stripped 7 bases from V and 5 bases from J, with 23 bases between. The CDR3 bases are TGTGCCAGCAATCCCGCTAGGGAGGGTATAGATTATGGCTACACCTTC. This sequence encodes CASNPAREGIDYGYTF.

The table lists this clone with a count of one. V gene TRBV2 combines with J gene TRBJ2-7; D is unclear. V gave up 2 bases and J gave up 4 bases, with 9 bases separating them. Germline lookup yields CDR1 SNHLY and CDR2 FYNNEI. The CDR3 is made up of 13 amino acids. In nucleotides, the CDR3 is TGTGCCAGCAGTGAAAAGTCACTTTACGAGCAGTACTTC. Translation gives CASSEKSLYEQYF.

The chain uses TRBV27 and TRBJ2-2; TRBD2 aligns across 10 bases. The germline V gene has CDR1 MNHEY and CDR2 SMNVEV (reference sequence). The CDR3 runs 15 residues. V was clipped by 2 bases and J by 7 bases; unmatched bases: 4. This CDR3 reads CASSLQTSGYGELFF. The CDR3 bases are TGTGCCAGCAGTTTACAGACTAGCGGGTACGGGGAGCTGTTTTTT.

The rearrangement joins TRBV5-6 to TRBJ2-1; possibly TRBD1 for D (6 bases). V was cut by 3 bases and J by 9 bases, with 13 bases left in between. This CDR3 region has 13 residues. Germline CDR1 SGHDT, CDR2 YYEEEE. CDR3 bases: TGTGCCAGCAGCTCACAGGGATCTGGTGAGCAGTTCTTC. It codes for CASSSQGSGEQFF.

J is TRBJ1-1 and V is TRBV19; TRBD1 matches 7 bases. The V gene end was trimmed by 6 bases and the J gene end by 0 bases; junction bases not matched to a gene: 4. CDR1 is LNHDA, CDR2 SQIVND, per germline (reference sequence). This CDR3 spans 14 amino acids. In DNA, the CDR3 is TGTGCCAGTAGGACCGGGACAGTGAACACTGAAGCTTTCTTT. Amino acid sequence: CASRTGTVNTEAFF.

The V gene is TRBV19, the J gene TRBJ2-5; TRBD2 agrees at 10 bases. The germline V gene has CDR1 LNHDA and CDR2 SQIVND (reference sequence). The CDR3 has 14 residues. The V gene end was trimmed by 9 bases and the J gene end by 0 bases; junction bases not matched to a gene: 4. This CDR3 is CASTGTSDQETQYF. CDR3 nucleotide sequence: TGTGCCAGCACCGGGACTAGCGACCAAGAGACCCAGTACTTC.

The chain combines TRBV6-5 with TRBJ1-5, with D hard to call. Germline CDR1 and CDR2: MNHEY and SVGAGI. There are 13 residues in the CDR3. V shed 6 bases and J shed 4 bases, with 10 bases lying between them. Here the CDR3 DNA reads TGTGCCAGCAGACACTGGGTTAATCAGCCCCAGCATTTT. Translated, it gives CASRHWVNQPQHF.

The genes are TRBV3-1 (or the pseudogene TRBV3-2) and TRBJ1-5, with D uncertain. CDR1 and CDR2 from the germline V gene are LGHDT and YNNKEL (reference sequence). The CDR3 loop spans 13 amino acids. V lost 3 bases and J 4 bases, leaving 7 bases between the germline ends. CDR3 sequence: CASSHYKNQPQHF. The CDR3 nucleotides are TGTGCCAGCAGCCATTACAAAAATCAGCCCCAGCATTTT.